This T cell receptor (beta chain) was obtained from a study of blood T cell repertoires in COVID-19. In the study overall: Samples taken during acute and convalescent COVID-19 were collected in the United States, Italy and Spain. In each case, the material was cDNA or gDNA derived from T cells, B-cell-depleted T cells, or PBMCs.

This CDR3 is built from 14 residues. Trimming cost V 5 bases and J 0 bases, with 11 bases left between them. The germline V gene encodes CDR1 SGHRS and CDR2 YFSETQ. Clones were read by immunoSEQ multiplex PCR, and TCRdb kept only the in-frame ones, dropping some. Of some 240,000 clones listed, about 82% are singletons. Sequenced material: peripheral blood. This TCR was recovered from a woman aged 70 to 79 with COVID-19, enrolled during active disease. V usage is TRBV5-1 and J usage is TRBJ1-1, with TRBD1 as a possible D gene (5 bases). CDR3 DNA: TGCGCCAGCAGGTCGGGACTCCTGAACACTGAAGCTTTCTTT. It translates to CASRSGLLNTEAFF.